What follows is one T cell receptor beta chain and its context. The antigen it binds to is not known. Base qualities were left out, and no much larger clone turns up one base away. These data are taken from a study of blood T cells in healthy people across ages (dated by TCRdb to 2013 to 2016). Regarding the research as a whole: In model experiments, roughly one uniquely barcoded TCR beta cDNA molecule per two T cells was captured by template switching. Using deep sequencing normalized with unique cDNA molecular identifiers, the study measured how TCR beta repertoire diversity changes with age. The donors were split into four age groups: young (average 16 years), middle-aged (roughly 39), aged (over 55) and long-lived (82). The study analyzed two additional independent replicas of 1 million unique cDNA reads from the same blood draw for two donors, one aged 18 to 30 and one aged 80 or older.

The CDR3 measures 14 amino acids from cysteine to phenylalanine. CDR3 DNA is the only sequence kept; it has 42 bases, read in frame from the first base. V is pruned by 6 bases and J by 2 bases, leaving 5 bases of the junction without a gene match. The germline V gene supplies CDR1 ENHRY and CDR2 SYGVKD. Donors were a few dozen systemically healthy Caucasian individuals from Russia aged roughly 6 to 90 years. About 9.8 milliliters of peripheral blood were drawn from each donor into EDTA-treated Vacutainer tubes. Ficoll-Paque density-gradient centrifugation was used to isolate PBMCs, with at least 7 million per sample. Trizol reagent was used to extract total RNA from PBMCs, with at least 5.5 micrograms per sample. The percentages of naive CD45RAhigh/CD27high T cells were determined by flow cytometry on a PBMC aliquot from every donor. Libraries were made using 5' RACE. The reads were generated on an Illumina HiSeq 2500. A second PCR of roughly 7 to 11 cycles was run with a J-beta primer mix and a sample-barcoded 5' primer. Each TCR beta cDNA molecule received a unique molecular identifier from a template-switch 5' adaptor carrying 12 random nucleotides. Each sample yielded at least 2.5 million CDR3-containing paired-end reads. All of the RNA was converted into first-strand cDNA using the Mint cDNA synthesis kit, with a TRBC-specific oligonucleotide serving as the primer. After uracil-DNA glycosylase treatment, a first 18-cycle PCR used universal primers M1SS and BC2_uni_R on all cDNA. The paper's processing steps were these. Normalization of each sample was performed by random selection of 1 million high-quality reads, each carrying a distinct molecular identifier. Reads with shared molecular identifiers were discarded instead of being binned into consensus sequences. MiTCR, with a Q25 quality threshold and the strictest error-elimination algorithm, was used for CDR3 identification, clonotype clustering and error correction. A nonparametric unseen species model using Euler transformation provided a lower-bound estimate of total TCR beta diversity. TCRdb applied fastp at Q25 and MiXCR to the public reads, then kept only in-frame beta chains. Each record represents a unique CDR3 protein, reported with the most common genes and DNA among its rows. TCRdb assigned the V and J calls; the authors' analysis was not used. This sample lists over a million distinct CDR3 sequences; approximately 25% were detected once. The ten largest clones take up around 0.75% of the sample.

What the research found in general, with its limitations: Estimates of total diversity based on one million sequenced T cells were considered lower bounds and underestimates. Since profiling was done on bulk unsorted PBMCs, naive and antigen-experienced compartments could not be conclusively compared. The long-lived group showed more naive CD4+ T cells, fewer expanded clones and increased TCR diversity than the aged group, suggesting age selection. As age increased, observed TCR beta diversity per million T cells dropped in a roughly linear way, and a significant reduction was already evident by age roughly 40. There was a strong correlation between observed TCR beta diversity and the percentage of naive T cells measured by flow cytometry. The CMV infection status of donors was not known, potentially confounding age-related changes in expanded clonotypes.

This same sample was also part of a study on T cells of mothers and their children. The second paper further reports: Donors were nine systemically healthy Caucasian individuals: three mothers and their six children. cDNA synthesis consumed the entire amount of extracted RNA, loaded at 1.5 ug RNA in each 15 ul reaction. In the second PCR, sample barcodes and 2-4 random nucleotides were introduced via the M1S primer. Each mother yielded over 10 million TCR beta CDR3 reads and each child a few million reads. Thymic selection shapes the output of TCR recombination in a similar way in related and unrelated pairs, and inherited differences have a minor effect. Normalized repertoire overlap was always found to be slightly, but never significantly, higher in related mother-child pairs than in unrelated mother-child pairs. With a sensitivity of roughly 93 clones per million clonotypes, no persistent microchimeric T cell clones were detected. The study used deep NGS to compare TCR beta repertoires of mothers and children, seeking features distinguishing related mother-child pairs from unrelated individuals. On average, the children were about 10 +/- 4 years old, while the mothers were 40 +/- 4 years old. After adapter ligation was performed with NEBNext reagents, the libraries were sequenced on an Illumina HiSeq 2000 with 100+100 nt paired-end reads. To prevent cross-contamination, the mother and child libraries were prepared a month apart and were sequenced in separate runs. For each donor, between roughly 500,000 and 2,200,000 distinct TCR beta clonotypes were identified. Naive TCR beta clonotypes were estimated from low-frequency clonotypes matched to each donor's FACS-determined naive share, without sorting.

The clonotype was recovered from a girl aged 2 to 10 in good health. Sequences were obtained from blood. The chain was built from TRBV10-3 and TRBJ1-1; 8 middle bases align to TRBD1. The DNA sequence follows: TGTGCCATCAGGGGAGACAGGGGCAACACTGAAGCTTTCTTT. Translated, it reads CAIRGDRGNTEAFF.